Shown below are 19 T cell receptor beta chains from a single sample sequenced in a study of T cells in women clearing cervical HPV infection. Profiling relied on immunoSEQ multiplex PCR, and the TCRdb table lists in-frame clones only, not all of them. This table holds about 29,000 clones. The sequenced sample was blood buffy coat. The origin of the receptors is a woman aged 18 to 75 with a cervical HPV16 infection that either progressed to CIN3+ or cleared (not recorded which).

Note on this clone: With the read ending 3 residues before the CDR3 end, the germline J gene is used to fill in that end. The chain joins TRBV20-1 to TRBJ2-3, with D possibly being TRBD1 (5 bases). Germline V gene sequence: CDR1 DFQATT, CDR2 SNEGSKA (reference sequence). The CDR3 has 13 residues. The CDR3 bases that were read are TGCAGTGCTAGACTACAGGTCCAAGAGACG. Protein: CSARLQVQET. The whole CDR3 sequence reads CSARLQVQETQYF.

The sequenced CDR3 bases are TGCAGTGCTAGAGATCTCGCGGGGATGACAGATACG. Protein: CSARDLAGMTDT. The complete CDR3 protein is CSARDLAGMTDTQYF. The V gene is TRBV20-1, the J gene TRBJ2-3; maybe TRBD2 (6 bases). The read terminates 3 residues before the CDR3 end, so the remaining end is supplied by the germline J gene. Deletions cut 0 bases from V and 3 bases from J, with 13 bases between. Germline V lookup: CDR1 DFQATT, CDR2 SNEGSKA (reference sequence). This CDR3 is built from 15 residues.

The part of the CDR3 DNA that was read is TGTGCCAGCAGCTTAATCTCAGAGGATGAAAAA. It is translated as CASSLISEDEK. The whole CDR3 sequence is CASSLISEDEKLFF. The chain recombines TRBV13 with TRBJ1-4; no firm D call. The observed sequence ends 3 residues before the CDR3 terminus, with the missing tail filled in from the germline J gene. The germline V gene has CDR1 PRHDT and CDR2 FYEKMQ (reference sequence). This CDR3 has 14 amino acids. Trimming stripped 2 bases from V and 6 bases from J, with 10 bases between. The full variable domain, completed using reference TRBV13 and TRBJ1-4, is AAGVIQSPRHLIKEKRETATLKCYPIPRHDTVYWYQQGPGQDPQFLISFYEKMQSDKGSIPDRFSAQQFSDYHSELNMSSLELGDSALYFCASSLISEDEKLFFGSGTQLSVL.

On this clone: From the germline J gene comes the end of the CDR3, since the read stops 3 residues before it. The rearrangement uses TRBV15 and TRBJ1-6; 10 bases line up with TRBD1. J lost 7 bases, V lost 0 bases, and 0 bases had no gene match. CDR3 size: 15 residues. The V gene's germline CDR1 is LNHNV and CDR2 YYDKDF (reference sequence). CDR3 residues: CATSREGQGNSPLHF. CDR3 DNA, as far as it was read: TGTGCCACCAGCAGAGAGGGACAGGGGAATTCACCC.

As for this clone: The read gets to within 3 residues of the CDR3 end, and the germline J gene fills in the rest. The chain carries TRBV7-8 and TRBJ2-7; 7 bases map to TRBD1. The CDR3 runs to 14 residues. From germline, CDR1 is SGHVS and CDR2 FQNEAQ. Unmatched junction bases numbered 1, after V lost 0 bases and J lost 2 bases. CDR3 region: CASSLAGTAYEQYF. The sequenced CDR3 bases are TGTGCCAGCAGCTTAGCTGGGACAGCCTACGAG. The full variable domain, completed using reference TRBV7-8 and TRBJ2-7, is GAGVSQSPRYKVAKRGQDVALRCDPISGHVSLFWYQQALGQGPEFLTYFQNEAQLDKSGLPSDRFFAERPEGSVSTLKIQRTQQEDSAVYLCASSLAGTAYEQYFGPGTRLTVT.

This clone is classed as medium-sized by frequency. The DNA ends 3 residues before the CDR3 does, and the rest of the CDR3 is filled in from the germline J gene. The V gene is TRBV14, the J gene TRBJ2-4, with 7 bases matching TRBD1. The CDR3 is 16 residues long. Unmatched junction bases numbered 10, after V lost 5 bases and J lost 3 bases. The germline V gene has CDR1 SGHDN and CDR2 FVKESK. This CDR3 is CASSSTTGMYKNIQYF. The CDR3 bases that were read are TGTGCCAGCAGCTCAACGACAGGGATGTACAAAAACATT.

A note on this clone: The observed sequence ends 3 residues before the CDR3 terminus, with the missing tail filled in from the germline J gene. V usage is TRBV5-4 and J usage is TRBJ2-3; 9 bases agree with TRBD2. The V and J ends lost 3 bases and 2 bases, in that order; junction bases with no gene match: 7. The CDR3 has 16 amino acids. Germline values: CDR1 SGHNT, CDR2 YYREEE (reference sequence). The DNA read from the CDR3 is TGTGCCAGCAGCTCTCCTAGCGGGGCCCCCACAGATACG. Its translation is CASSSPSGAPTDT. The complete CDR3 reads CASSSPSGAPTDTQYF.

The chain's CDR3 is CASSLARRAEAFF. Incomplete CDR3 DNA: TGTGCCAGCAGCTTAGCTCGCAGGGCCGAA. The chain joins TRBV7-2 to TRBJ1-1; maybe TRBD1 (5 bases). The DNA ends 3 residues before the CDR3 does, and the rest of the CDR3 is filled in from the germline J gene. Germline V gene data show CDR1 as SGHTA and CDR2 as FQGNSA. The CDR3 contains 13 residues.

As concerns this clone: The read halts 3 residues ahead of the CDR3 end, with the missing end drawn from the germline J gene. This chain connects TRBV19 to TRBJ2-7, with D possibly matching TRBD1 (5 bases). Trimming removed 5 bases at V and 2 bases at J, with 7 bases between. CDR1 and CDR2 (germline): LNHDA, SQIVND (reference sequence). The CDR3 consists of 12 residues. The sequenced part of the CDR3 DNA is TGTGCCAGTAGTGACAGTCCCTACGAG. It yields the protein CASSDSPYE. In full, the CDR3 is CASSDSPYEQYF.

About this clone itself: With the read ending 3 residues before the CDR3 end, the germline J gene is used to fill in that end. The chain combines TRBV29-1 with TRBJ1-2; TRBD1 matches at 7 bases. CDR3 length equals 12 residues. Germline V gene data show CDR1 as SQVTM and CDR2 as ANQGSEA. The J segment lost 4 bases and the V segment lost 7 bases, leaving 6 bases of the junction unmatched. The sequenced CDR3 bases are TGCAGCGGTTGGGACAGCCTCTATGGC. Its translation: CSGWDSLYG. The entire CDR3 protein is CSGWDSLYGYTF.

As for this clone: The read stops 3 residues short of the end of the CDR3; the missing end is completed from the germline J gene. The chain is built from TRBV7-9 and TRBJ1-2, with 9 bases aligning to TRBD1. CDR3 length: 13 amino acids. The V gene end was trimmed by 11 bases and the J gene end by 4 bases; junction bases not matched to a gene: 8. The germline CDR1 and CDR2 sequences are SEHNR and FQNEAQ (reference sequence). The CDR3 reads CAEGTGGGYGYTF. The sequenced part of the CDR3 DNA is TGTGCCGAAGGAACAGGGGGCGGCTATGGC.

CDR3 region: CASRRSTNTGELFF. The part of the CDR3 DNA that was read is TGTGCCAGCAGGCGGTCGACGAACACCGGGGAG. The rearrangement links TRBV7-6 to TRBJ2-2; no clear D. The CDR3 goes on 3 residues after the read ends, and that part is filled in from the germline J gene. The CDR3 length is 14 residues. Trimming took 6 bases from V and 0 from J, leaving 8 bases between them. The germline CDR1 and CDR2 sequences are SGHVS and FNYEAQ. Supplemented by reference TRBV7-6 and TRBJ2-2, the full variable domain reads GAGVSQSPRYKVTKRGQDVALRCDPISGHVSLYWYRQALGQGPEFLTYFNYEAQQDKSGLPNDRFSAERPEGSISTLTIQRTEQRDSAMYRCASRRSTNTGELFFGEGSRLTVL.

As to this clone: From the germline J gene comes the end of the CDR3, since the read stops 3 residues before it. The chain couples TRBV12-3 or TRBV12-4 to TRBJ1-5, with TRBD1 as a possible D gene (5 bases). V dropped 5 bases and J dropped 1 base, with 6 bases sitting between them. This CDR3 is 13 amino acids long. The sequenced CDR3 bases are TGTGCCAGCAGTGGGGCGAGCAATCAGCCC. Protein sequence: CASSGASNQP. The full CDR3 reads CASSGASNQPQHF.

About this clone itself: The read stops 3 residues short of the end of the CDR3; the missing end is completed from the germline J gene. The V gene is TRBV20-1, the J gene TRBJ1-4; the D is unclear. V was shortened by 3 bases and J by 5 bases, with 7 bases between the two germline ends. Germline values: CDR1 DFQATT, CDR2 SNEGSKA (reference sequence). The CDR3 loop spans 12 amino acids. The sequenced part of the CDR3 DNA is TGCAGTGCTAGGGGCCCGAATGAAAAA. This encodes CSARGPNEK. The CDR3 in full is CSARGPNEKLFF.

About this clone: Sequencing ends 3 residues short of the CDR3 end; the germline J gene provides the rest. The J gene is TRBJ2-7, the V gene TRBV7-9, with 9 bases fitting TRBD2. V shed 5 bases and J 5 bases; nucleotides not matched to a gene: 7. Germline V gene data show CDR1 as SEHNR and CDR2 as FQNEAQ (reference sequence). The CDR3 totals 14 residues. The sequenced CDR3 bases are TGTGCCAGCAGCACACGGACTAGCGAGGACGAG. This gives the protein CASSTRTSEDE. The entire CDR3 protein is CASSTRTSEDEQYF.

With respect to this clone: From the germline J gene comes the end of the CDR3, since the read stops 3 residues before it. The chain joins TRBV7-6 to TRBJ2-7; TRBD2 aligns across 7 bases. The V gene's germline CDR1 is SGHVS and CDR2 FNYEAQ. Trimming at V came to 1 base and at J to 2 bases, leaving 5 bases not matched to a gene. The CDR3 sequence is 15 residues long. The CDR3 sequence is CASSLGEGSPYEQYF. The part of the CDR3 DNA that was read is TGTGCCAGCAGCTTAGGGGAGGGGTCCCCCTACGAG. The variable domain in full, with the rest retrieved from reference TRBV7-6 and TRBJ2-7, is GAGVSQSPRYKVTKRGQDVALRCDPISGHVSLYWYRQALGQGPEFLTYFNYEAQQDKSGLPNDRFSAERPEGSISTLTIQRTEQRDSAMYRCASSLGEGSPYEQYFGPGTRLTVT.

About this clone itself: The CDR3 end lies 3 residues beyond the end of the read and is filled in from the germline J gene. This chain links TRBV11-2 with TRBJ2-4, with D possibly TRBD2 on 6 matching bases. This CDR3 has 13 residues. Trimming pared 0 bases from V and 9 bases from J, leaving 9 bases between. CDR1 is SGHAT and CDR2 is FQNNGV in the germline V gene. This CDR3 is CASSLEAGGIQYF. The CDR3 bases that were read are TGTGCCAGCAGCTTAGAGGCCGGGGGCATT.

In the case of this clone: The read stops 3 residues short of the end of the CDR3; the missing end is completed from the germline J gene. The rearrangement joins TRBV2 to TRBJ1-2; 8 bases are shared with TRBD1. CDR1 is SNHLY and CDR2 is FYNNEI in the germline V gene. This CDR3 has 14 residues. Trimming removed 6 bases from V and 7 bases from J; junction bases left unmatched: 10. CDR3 DNA, as far as it was read: TGTGCCAGCAGCTTTCTAGGACAGGGAAGTGGC. It encodes CASSFLGQGSG. The whole CDR3 protein reads CASSFLGQGSGYTF. The full variable domain, its missing parts supplied by reference TRBV2 and TRBJ1-2, is EPEVTQTPSHQVTQMGQEVILRCVPISNHLYFYWYRQILGQKVEFLVSFYNNEISEKSEIFDDQFSVERPDGSNFTLKIRSTKLEDSAMYFCASSFLGQGSGYTFGSGTRLTVV.

Of note for this clone: The read terminates 3 residues ahead of where the CDR3 ends, so the germline J gene completes it. The chain links TRBV11-2 to TRBJ2-3; TRBD2 agrees at 10 bases. The CDR3 totals 14 residues. Trimming took 3 bases from V and 3 from J; bases not matched to a gene: 0. Germline V gene lookup returns CDR1 SGHAT and CDR2 FQNNGV. This CDR3 reads CASSLGLATDTQYF. CDR3 bases read: TGTGCCAGCAGCTTGGGACTAGCGACAGATACG.